This entry lists 2 T cell receptor beta chains sequenced from one sample in a study of T-cell reconstitution after alpha-beta-depleted transplantation in children. Unique molecular identifiers were used to barcode this TCRbeta library. TCRdb reanalysed the PCR reads using MiXCR and keeps one entry per CDR3 protein. The data show about 200,000 distinct CDR3 sequences, 8.4% seen once. The sequencing used PBMCs, mostly from graft donor cells, collected 360 days after TCRalphabeta/CD19-depleted stem cell transplant. These receptor sequences come from a male patient aged 2-9 years who had a stem cell transplant for acute myeloid leukemia, so the T cells may come from the graft donor.

This clonotype was found a few times. This chain connects TRBV25-1 to TRBJ2-1; 8 nucleotides align to TRBD1. Looked up from germline, CDR1 is MGHDK and CDR2 is SYGVNS. The CDR3 sequence is 16 residues long. Trimming removed 5 bases from V and 4 bases from J; junction bases left unmatched: 10. This CDR3 reads CASSPQGGPFYNEQFF. The CDR3 DNA follows: TGTGCCAGCAGTCCACAGGGGGGCCCTTTTTACAATGAGCAGTTCTTC.

This chain joins TRBV7-2 and TRBJ1-5; D is uncertain. CDR1 is SGHTA, CDR2 FQGNSA, per germline. The CDR3 sequence is 14 residues long. V gave up 2 bases and J gave up 1 base, with 6 bases separating them. For the CDR3, the DNA is TGTGCCAGCAGCTTATATAACAGCAATCAGCCCCAGCATTTT. Its protein product is CASSLYNSNQPQHF.